One and the same sample provided the 16 T cell receptor beta chains below, sequenced in a study of T cells after yellow fever vaccination. TCRdb reanalysed the 5' RACE reads using MiXCR and keeps one entry per CDR3 protein. This table holds about 170,000 distinct CDR3 sequences, approximately 11% found once. Material: CD8+ T cells sorted from PBMCs, obtained 15 days after the yellow fever booster vaccination. These receptors all come from a young man who received the YFV17D yellow fever vaccine.

This clonotype was observed a handful of times. The rearrangement uses TRBV7-9 and TRBJ2-7; D not resolved. V lost 5 bases and J 6 bases, leaving 17 bases between the germline ends. This CDR3 is built from 14 residues. Germline assignment: CDR1 SEHNR and CDR2 FQNEAQ (reference sequence). The CDR3 DNA is TGTGCCAGCAGCCCTACCCTGCCTGGCGTCGAGCAGTACTTC. It translates to CASSPTLPGVEQYF.

This clonotype appeared a few times. The chain is built from TRBV6-2 or TRBV6-3 and TRBJ1-5, with D unclear. This CDR3 is built from 13 residues. Trimming removed 0 bases from V and 5 bases from J, with 5 bases in between. Germline V gene data show CDR1 as MNHEY and CDR2 as SVGEGT. CDR3 in amino acids: CASSYSADQPQHF. The CDR3 DNA is TGTGCCAGCAGTTACTCGGCTGATCAGCCCCAGCATTTT.

The chain links TRBV12-3 or TRBV12-4 to TRBJ2-1; D is uncertain. Trimming removed 3 bases from V and 8 bases from J, with 17 bases in between. The CDR3 runs to 15 residues. The CDR3 sequence is CASSLSPPGLDEQFF. The DNA of the CDR3 is TGTGCCAGCAGTTTGTCCCCCCCCGGGTTGGATGAGCAGTTCTTC.

The chain links TRBV29-1 to TRBJ1-1; D not resolved. Trimming removed 2 bases at V and 2 bases at J, with 6 bases between. Per germline, CDR1 SQVTM and CDR2 ANQGSEA. The CDR3 contains 12 residues. The CDR3 bases are TGCAGCGTTGAATGGGGAAACACTGAAGCTTTCTTT. Protein sequence: CSVEWGNTEAFF.

This clonotype was counted only a few times. This CDR3 is CASSPPSRGIEGEAFF. The CDR3 nucleotides read TGTGCCAGCAGTCCCCCCTCTCGGGGAATTGAAGGTGAAGCTTTCTTT. V usage is TRBV6-2 or TRBV6-3 and J usage is TRBJ1-1, with D unclear. Trimming removed 5 bases from V and 7 bases from J, with 23 bases in between. Germline lookup yields CDR1 MNHEY and CDR2 SVGEGT. This CDR3 spans 16 amino acids.

This clonotype has just a few counts. V gene TRBV27 combines with J gene TRBJ1-2; possibly TRBD1 for D (6 bases). With 6 bases removed from V and 3 bases from J, the gap between germline ends came to 14 bases. The V gene's germline CDR1 is MNHEY and CDR2 SMNVEV (reference sequence). This CDR3 is 14 amino acids long. CDR3 coding DNA: TGTGCCAGCAGCCTAAACAGGGAAGACTATGGCTACACCTTC. It encodes CASSLNREDYGYTF.

V is TRBV7-9 and J is TRBJ1-1; 11 bases line up with TRBD1. The CDR3 spans 17 residues. From germline, CDR1 is SEHNR and CDR2 FQNEAQ (reference sequence). V was clipped by 6 bases and J by 1 base; unmatched bases: 10. The CDR3 sequence is CASSFDRDRGKNTEAFF. The CDR3 region has the DNA TGTGCCAGCAGTTTCGATCGGGACAGGGGGAAGAACACTGAAGCTTTCTTT.

This clonotype was picked up a small number of times. The chain links TRBV9 to TRBJ2-2, with D tentatively TRBD1 or TRBD2 (5 bases each). Germline V gives CDR1 SGDLS, CDR2 YYNGEE. Trimming took off 0 bases at V and 6 bases at J, with 6 bases between the two ends. The CDR3 contains 13 residues. The CDR3 is CASSVGGSGELFF. CDR3 in DNA: TGTGCCAGCAGCGTAGGGGGGTCCGGGGAGCTGTTTTTT. Full variable domain (missing parts from reference TRBV9 and TRBJ2-2): DSGVTQTPKHLITATGQRVTLRCSPRSGDLSVYWYQQSLDQGLQFLIQYYNGEERAKGNILERFSAQQFPDLHSELNLSSLELGDSALYFCASSVGGSGELFFGEGSRLTVL.

The chain links TRBV5-1 to TRBJ2-7; tentatively, D is TRBD1 (5 bases). Germline V lookup: CDR1 SGHRS, CDR2 YFSETQ. This CDR3 region has 14 residues. The V and J ends lost 4 bases and 1 base respectively, with 12 bases between them. CDR3 residues: CASSPQTASYEQYF. DNA for the CDR3: TGCGCCAGCAGCCCACAGACAGCGTCCTACGAGCAGTACTTC. The complete variable domain, with remaining parts taken from reference TRBV5-1 and TRBJ2-7, reads KAGVTQTPRYLIKTRGQQVTLSCSPISGHRSVSWYQQTPGQGLQFLFEYFSETQRNKGNFPGRFSGRQFSNSRSEMNVSTLELGDSALYLCASSPQTASYEQYFGPGTRLTVT.

The V call is TRBV9, the J call TRBJ2-7; D gene unclear. This CDR3 spans 11 amino acids. Looked up from germline, CDR1 is SGDLS and CDR2 is YYNGEE. The V and J ends lost 5 bases and 3 bases respectively, with 6 bases between them. The CDR3 coding sequence is TGTGCCAGCAGTGACAACTACGAGCAGTACTTC. Amino acid sequence: CASSDNYEQYF.

V is TRBV4-3 and J is TRBJ2-1; 10 bases are a match to TRBD2. The CDR3 length is 14 residues. Germline loops: CDR1 LGHNA, CDR2 YSLEER. V lost 4 bases, J lost 15 bases, and 12 bases stayed unmatched. The CDR3 DNA follows: TGCGCCAGCAGCCTTGGGCTAGGGACTAGCGATTTGTTCTTC. Translated, it gives CASSLGLGTSDLFF.

This clonotype has a handful of counts. V is TRBV4-1 and J is TRBJ2-7; 9 bases map to TRBD2. Trimming at V came to 1 base and at J to 7 bases, leaving 14 bases not matched to a gene. Germline V gene sequence: CDR1 MGHRA, CDR2 YSYEKL. This CDR3 has 17 amino acids. Here the CDR3 DNA reads TGCGCCAGCAGCCAAGTCAACCCTAGCGGGGTTCCATGGGAGCAGTACTTC. It translates to CASSQVNPSGVPWEQYF.

This clonotype was counted only a few times. J is TRBJ1-2 and V is TRBV7-3; D is ambiguous. V was shortened by 2 bases and J by 8 bases, with 9 bases between the two germline ends. This CDR3 has 12 residues. CDR1 SGHTA and CDR2 FQGTGA come from the germline V gene. CDR3 sequence reads: CASSLDGWGYTF. The CDR3, as DNA: TGTGCCAGCAGCTTAGACGGCTGGGGCTACACCTTC. The whole variable domain, filled in from reference TRBV7-3 and TRBJ1-2, reads GAGVSQTPSNKVTEKGKYVELRCDPISGHTALYWYRQSLGQGPEFLIYFQGTGAADDSGLPNDRFFAVRPEGSVSTLKIQRTERGDSAVYLCASSLDGWGYTFGSGTRLTVV.

In its sample, this clonotype was seen a few times. The chain links TRBV5-5 to TRBJ1-1; 9 bases line up with TRBD1. This CDR3 region has 15 residues. V shed 5 bases, J shed 7 bases, and the junction held 12 bases outside the gene matches. Germline assignment: CDR1 SGHKS and CDR2 YYEKEE (reference sequence). In DNA, the CDR3 is TGTGCCAGCAGTCCTAGACAGGGGGGGTACAATGAAGCTTTCTTT. Its protein product is CASSPRQGGYNEAFF.

There are a few counts of this clonotype. The chain has TRBV7-9 and TRBJ2-5; maybe TRBD2 (5 bases). V lost 6 bases and J lost 3, with 20 bases in between. The CDR3 spans 16 residues. Germline CDR1 reads SEHNR; CDR2 reads FQNEAQ (reference sequence). CDR3: CASSREGRGIEETQYF. The CDR3, as DNA: TGTGCCAGCAGTCGCGAAGGGAGAGGGATTGAAGAGACCCAGTACTTC.

This clonotype was recorded a few times. This chain uses TRBV20-1 with TRBJ2-5; unclear D gene. The CDR3 consists of 11 residues. Germline V gene data show CDR1 as DFQATT and CDR2 as SNEGSKA (reference sequence). Trimming took off 2 bases at V and 5 bases at J, with 6 bases between the two ends. CDR3 nucleotide sequence: TGCAGTGCTAGATTGCGGGAGACCCAGTACTTC. Translated: CSARLRETQYF.